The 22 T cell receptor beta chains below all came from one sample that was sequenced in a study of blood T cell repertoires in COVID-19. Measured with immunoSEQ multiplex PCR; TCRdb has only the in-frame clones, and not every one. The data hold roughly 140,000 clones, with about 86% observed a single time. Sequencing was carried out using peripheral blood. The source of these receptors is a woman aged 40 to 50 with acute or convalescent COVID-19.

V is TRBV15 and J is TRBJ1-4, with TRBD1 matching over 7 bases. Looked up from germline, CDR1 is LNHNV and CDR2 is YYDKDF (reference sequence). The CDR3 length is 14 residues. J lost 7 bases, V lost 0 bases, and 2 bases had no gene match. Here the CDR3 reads CATSREGGGEKLFF. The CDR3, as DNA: TGTGCCACCAGCAGAGAAGGGGGCGGTGAAAAACTGTTTTTT.

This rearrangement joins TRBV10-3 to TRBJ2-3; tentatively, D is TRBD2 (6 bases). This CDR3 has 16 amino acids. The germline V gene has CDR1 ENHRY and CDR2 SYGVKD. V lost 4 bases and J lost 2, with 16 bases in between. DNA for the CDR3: TGTGCCATCAGTGGGGGAACGGGCGGGGTCACAGATACGCAGTATTTT. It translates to CAISGGTGGVTDTQYF.

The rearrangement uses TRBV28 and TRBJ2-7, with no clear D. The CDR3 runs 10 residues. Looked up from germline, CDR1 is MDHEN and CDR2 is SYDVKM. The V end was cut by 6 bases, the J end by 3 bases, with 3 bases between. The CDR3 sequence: CASSYYEQYF. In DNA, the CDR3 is TGTGCCAGCAGCTACTACGAGCAGTACTTC.

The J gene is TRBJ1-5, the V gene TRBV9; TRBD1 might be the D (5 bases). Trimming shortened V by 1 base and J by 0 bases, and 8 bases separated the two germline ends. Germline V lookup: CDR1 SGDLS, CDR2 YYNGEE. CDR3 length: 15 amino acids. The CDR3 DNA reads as TGTGCCAGCAGCGTACAGGGATATAGCAATCAGCCCCAGCATTTT. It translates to CASSVQGYSNQPQHF.

In nucleotides, the CDR3 is TGTGCCAGCAGGAGGCTGGATTTAGAACCTGAAGCTTTCTTT. It specifies CASRRLDLEPEAFF. The V call is TRBV2, the J call TRBJ1-1; D call uncertain. Trimming left V 6 bases short and J 6 bases short, with 17 bases between. Germline V CDR1 and CDR2: SNHLY, FYNNEI. The CDR3 is 14 amino acids.

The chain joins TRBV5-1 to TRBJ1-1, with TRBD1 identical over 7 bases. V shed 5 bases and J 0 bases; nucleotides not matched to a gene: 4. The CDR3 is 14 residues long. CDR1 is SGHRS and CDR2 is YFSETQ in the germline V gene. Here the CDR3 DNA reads TGCGCCAGCAGGGAGGGGGCGATGAACACTGAAGCTTTCTTT. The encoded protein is CASREGAMNTEAFF.

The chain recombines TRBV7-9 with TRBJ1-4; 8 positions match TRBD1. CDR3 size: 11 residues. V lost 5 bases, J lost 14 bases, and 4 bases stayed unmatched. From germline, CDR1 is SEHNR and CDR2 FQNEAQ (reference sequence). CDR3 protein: CASSQDRVLFF. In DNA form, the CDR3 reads TGTGCCAGCAGCCAGGACAGGGTCCTGTTTTTT.

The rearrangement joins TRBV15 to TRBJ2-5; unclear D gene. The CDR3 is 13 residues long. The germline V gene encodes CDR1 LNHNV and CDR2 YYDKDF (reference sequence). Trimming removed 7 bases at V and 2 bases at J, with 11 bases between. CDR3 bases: TGTGCCACCAAGAAAGAACAGCAAGAGACCCAGTACTTC. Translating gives CATKKEQQETQYF.

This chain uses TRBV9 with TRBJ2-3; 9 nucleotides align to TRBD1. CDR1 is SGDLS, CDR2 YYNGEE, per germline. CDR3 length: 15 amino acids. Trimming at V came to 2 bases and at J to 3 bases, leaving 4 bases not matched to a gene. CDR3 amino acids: CASSVLGQGTDTQYF. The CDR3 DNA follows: TGTGCCAGCAGCGTTCTAGGACAGGGGACAGATACGCAGTATTTT.

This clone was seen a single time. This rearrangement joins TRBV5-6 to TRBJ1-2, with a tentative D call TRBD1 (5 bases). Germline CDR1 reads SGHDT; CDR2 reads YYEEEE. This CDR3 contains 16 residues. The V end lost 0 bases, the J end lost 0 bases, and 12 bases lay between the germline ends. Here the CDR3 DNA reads TGTGCCAGCAGCTTGGATACAGGACACCCTAACTATGGCTACACCTTC. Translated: CASSLDTGHPNYGYTF.

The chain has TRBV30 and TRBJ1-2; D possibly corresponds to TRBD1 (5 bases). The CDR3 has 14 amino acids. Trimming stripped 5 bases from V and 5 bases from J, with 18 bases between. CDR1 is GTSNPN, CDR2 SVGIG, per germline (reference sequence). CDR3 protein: CAWVVRGKTYGYTF. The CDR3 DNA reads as TGTGCCTGGGTGGTCCGGGGGAAAACATATGGCTACACCTTC.

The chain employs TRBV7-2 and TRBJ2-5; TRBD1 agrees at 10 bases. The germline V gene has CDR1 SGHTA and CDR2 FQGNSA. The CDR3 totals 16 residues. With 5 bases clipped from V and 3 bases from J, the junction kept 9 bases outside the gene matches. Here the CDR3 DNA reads TGTGCCAGCAGCCTCTGGGACAGGGGATTGGAAGAGACCCAGTACTTC. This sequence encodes CASSLWDRGLEETQYF.

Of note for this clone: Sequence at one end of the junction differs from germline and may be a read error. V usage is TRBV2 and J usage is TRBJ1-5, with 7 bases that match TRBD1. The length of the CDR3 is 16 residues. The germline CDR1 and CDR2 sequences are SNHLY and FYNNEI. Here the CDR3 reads CASREDPGTAYQPQHF. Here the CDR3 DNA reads TGTGCCAGCAGGGAAGATCCCGGGACAGCCTATCAGCCCCAGCATTTT.

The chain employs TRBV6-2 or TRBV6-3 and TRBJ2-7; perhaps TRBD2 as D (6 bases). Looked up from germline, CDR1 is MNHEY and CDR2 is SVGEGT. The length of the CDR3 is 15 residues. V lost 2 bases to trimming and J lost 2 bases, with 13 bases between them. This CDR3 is CASSYGSGQTYEQYF. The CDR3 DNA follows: TGTGCCAGCAGTTACGGTAGCGGCCAGACCTACGAGCAGTACTTC.

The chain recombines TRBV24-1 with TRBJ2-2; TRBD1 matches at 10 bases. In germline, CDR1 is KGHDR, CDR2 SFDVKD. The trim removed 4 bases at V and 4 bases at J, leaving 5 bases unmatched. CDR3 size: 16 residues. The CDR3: CATSDRDRGITGELFF. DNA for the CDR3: TGTGCCACCAGTGACCGGGACAGGGGAATCACCGGGGAGCTGTTTTTT.

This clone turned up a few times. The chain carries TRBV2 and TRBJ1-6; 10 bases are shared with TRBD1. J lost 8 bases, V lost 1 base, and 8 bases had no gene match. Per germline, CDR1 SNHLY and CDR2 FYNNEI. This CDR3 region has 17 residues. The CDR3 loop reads CASSEGTGGGFDSPLHF. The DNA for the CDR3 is TGTGCCAGCAGTGAAGGGACAGGGGGTGGATTTGATTCACCCCTCCACTTT.

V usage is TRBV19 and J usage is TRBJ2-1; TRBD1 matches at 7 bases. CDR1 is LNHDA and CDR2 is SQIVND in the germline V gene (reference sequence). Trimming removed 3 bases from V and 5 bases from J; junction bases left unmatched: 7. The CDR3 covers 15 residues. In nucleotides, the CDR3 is TGTGCCAGTAGTATCAATCCCCAGGGGGACAATGAGCAGTTCTTC. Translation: CASSINPQGDNEQFF.

CDR3 in amino acids: CASSQGSVKMGRNNQPQHF. For the CDR3, the DNA is TGCGCCAGCAGCCAAGGGTCTGTGAAAATGGGCAGGAATAATCAGCCCCAGCATTTT. The rearrangement links TRBV4-1 to TRBJ1-5; D unclear. This CDR3 has 19 residues. Germline CDR1 MGHRA, CDR2 YSYEKL. Trimming cost V 1 base and J 4 bases, with 23 bases left between them.

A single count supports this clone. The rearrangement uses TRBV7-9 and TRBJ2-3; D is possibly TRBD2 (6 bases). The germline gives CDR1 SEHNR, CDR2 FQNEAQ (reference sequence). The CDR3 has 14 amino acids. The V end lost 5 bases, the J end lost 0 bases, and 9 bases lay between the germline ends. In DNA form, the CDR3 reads TGTGCCAGCAGCGTTAGCGGCAGCACAGATACGCAGTATTTT. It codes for CASSVSGSTDTQYF.

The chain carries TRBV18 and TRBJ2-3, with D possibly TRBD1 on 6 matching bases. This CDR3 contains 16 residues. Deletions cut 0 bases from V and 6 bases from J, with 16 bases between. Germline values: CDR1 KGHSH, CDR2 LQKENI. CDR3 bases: TGTGCCAGCTCACCACCGGGGGCCTCGGCTAGCGATACGCAGTATTTT. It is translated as CASSPPGASASDTQYF. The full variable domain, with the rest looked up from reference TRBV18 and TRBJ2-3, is NAGVMQNPRHLVRRRGQEARLRCSPMKGHSHVYWYRQLPEEGLKFMVYLQKENIIDESGMPKERFSAEFPKEGPSILRIQQVVRGDSAAYFCASSPPGASASDTQYFGPGTRLTVL.

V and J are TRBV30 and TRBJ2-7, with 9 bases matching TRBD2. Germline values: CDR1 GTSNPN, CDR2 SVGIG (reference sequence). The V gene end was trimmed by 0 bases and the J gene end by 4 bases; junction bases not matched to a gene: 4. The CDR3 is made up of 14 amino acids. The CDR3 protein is CAWSVSLAGYEQYF. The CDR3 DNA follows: TGTGCCTGGAGTGTAAGTCTAGCGGGATACGAGCAGTACTTC.

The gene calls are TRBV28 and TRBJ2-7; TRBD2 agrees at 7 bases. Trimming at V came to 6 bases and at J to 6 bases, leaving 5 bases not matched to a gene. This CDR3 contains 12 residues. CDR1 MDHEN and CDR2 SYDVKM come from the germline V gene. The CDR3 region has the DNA TGTGCCAGCAGGACTAGCTGGGGCGAGCAGTACTTC. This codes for CASRTSWGEQYF.